This paragraph reports one T cell receptor beta chain. Its antigen specificity is not known. Base qualities are not provided; no much larger clone lies one nucleotide away. This entry is derived from a study of cytomegalovirus exposure and HLA in healthy donors listed by TCRdb under 2017. A note on the overall study: In an earlier analysis of under 750 of the donors, less than 350 Gb of sequence data and 120 million or so unique TCR beta sequences from about 179 million T cells were reported. Approximately 310 gigabases of sequencing data and around 85 million unique TCR sequences made up an early release that covered several hundred HLA-typed donors. The genetic ancestry cluster associated with self-reported Caucasian donors included roughly 84% of the roughly 410 genotyped donors. The aim of the study was to test whether cataloging public T cell receptors could identify signatures of past pathogen exposure. The T cell repertoires of roughly 660 subjects were profiled by immunosequencing and related to cytomegalovirus serostatus. A separate validation cohort of 100 to 150 different subjects was used in addition to the approximately 610-subject first cohort. To predict cytomegalovirus infection status, the study combined high-throughput TCR immunosequencing, statistical association of individual TCRs with disease status, and machine learning. A later analysis re-examined previously published TCR beta repertoires from more than 550 donors and added high-resolution HLA genotyping to investigate patterns of TCR occurrence. In the later analysis, no new phenotypic data were used to find candidate immune exposures; instead, reliance was placed on TCR beta sequences and their occurrence across donors. An earlier analysis of 587 of the donors used high-throughput TCR beta sequencing to judge whether each TCR beta V gene segment behaved as functional or pseudogenic. Donor age, sex, ethnicity and CMV serostatus were compiled alongside the repertoire data. A later genetic analysis took genome-wide SNP genotypes for about 55% of the 666 donors and used that subset as a discovery cohort. Every discovery cohort repertoire had been produced on one sequencing platform. Both class I and class II loci were covered by HLA typing, at four-digit resolution. Typing coverage varied by locus: about 620-630 donors for A, B, C, DRB1 and DQB1; roughly 520 for DQA1; approximately 570 for DPA1; roughly 450 for DPB1. Roughly 5 DR-DQ haplotypes were handled as single units for association and clustering because linkage in the cohort was strong. Across roughly 420 genotyped donors of the cohort, an average of roughly 200,000 unique TCR beta nucleotide sequences per donor were sequenced, and approximately 17% of those sequences were non-productive.

The cohort was made up of several hundred healthy bone marrow donors. Cohort members were all nominally healthy when sampled, although unrecorded immune exposures were likely present. The donor was CMV seropositive and belonged to the group of over 250 seropositive cohort members. A peripheral blood sample was provided by each donor, and peripheral blood mononuclear cells were used for TCR beta sequencing. The Qiagen DNeasy Blood Extraction Kit was used to extract genomic DNA from the blood cell samples. From a lookup of the germline V gene, CDR1 and CDR2 are MNHEY and SVGAGI. V lost 4 bases and J lost 5 bases; the stretch between them is 14 bases long. Inclusive of the bounding cysteine and phenylalanine, the CDR3 is 14 residues long. The sequence is cut down to CDR3 DNA, 42 bases in frame from base 1. The library was prepared using the immunoSEQ multiplex PCR assay. A mixture of 60 forward primers for TCR Vbeta segments and 13 reverse primers for TCR Jbeta segments was used in the multiplex PCR. The CDR3 region of rearranged TCR beta genes was amplified from genomic DNA with a multiplex PCR assay. Amplified TCR beta libraries were sequenced as 87-base-pair reads on the Illumina HiSeq System. In the original analysis: A later analysis counted tens of millions of unique TCR beta chains across the 500 to 850 repertoires, and approximately 11 million of these chains were shared by at least two donors. Raw reads were error-corrected and collapsed into unique sequences by a nearest-neighbor algorithm in which closely related sequences were merged to remove PCR and sequencing errors. To assign V, D and J gene segments, CDR3 sequences were aligned to IMGT reference sequences. For a sequence to be retained, a match of at least six nucleotides to both a V gene segment and a J gene segment was required. A rearrangement was called productive if the CDR3 had no stop codons and remained in frame with V and J, and every other rearrangement was called non-productive. CDR3 was defined by IMGT convention, running from the second conserved V-encoded cysteine to the conserved J-encoded phenylalanine. In an earlier analysis of approximately 590 of the donors, sequences lacking an unambiguous match to a single V gene segment were excluded. In an earlier analysis of around 600 of the donors, V segments were called functional above 56.7% productive rearrangements and were called segregating when the between-donor standard deviation exceeded 5%. A statistical classification framework was developed to diagnose cytomegalovirus status using the catalog of TCR beta chain sequences. In a later analysis, V and J genes were assigned by comparing TCR nucleotide sequences against IMGT/GENE-DB human TR gene sequences. Using the TCRdist pipeline, a later analysis assigned CDR3 sequences along with most-parsimonious VDJ recombination scenarios. In a later analysis, each TCR beta chain was defined by its CDR3 amino acid sequence together with its V-gene family, and reads without a unique V-gene family were excluded. As a way to deal with suspected cross-contamination and a sequencing artifact, a later analysis dropped over 550 nucleotide sequences that were highly shared and had low generation probability. For each public chain, a later analysis derived a clonal expansion index from normalized ranks of inferred template counts within each repertoire. In a later analysis, generation probabilities were computed using a VDJ recombination model fitted to out-of-frame rearrangements, and the results were checked against IGoR. A later analysis scored TCR-TCR, TCR-HLA and TCR-CMV co-occurrence with hypergeometric tests, applying a repertoire-size bias correction to TCR pairs. False discovery rates were estimated in a later analysis by permuting HLA or CMV assignments 20 times. A later analysis grouped co-occurring TCRs with DBSCAN, adding TCRdist sequence similarity when clustering within HLA-allele-positive subsets. For co-occurrence clustering, repertoires with fewer than 30,000 or more than 120,000 public chains were excluded, along with 4 to 6 repertoires with anomalous nucleotide sharing. TCRdb obtained this table from immuneACCESS and retained in-frame rearrangements with V and J assigned. These tables miss some clones; where compared with another copy, unresolved V genes account for less than half of the shortfall, and the remainder is unexplained. V and J calls and clone size are copied from that table; D and trimming were computed from the DNA. This sample gives some 75,000 clones in total; 78% of them show up just once. Around 6.4% of the sample goes to the ten largest clones.

Findings and caveats that apply to the study as a whole: A further reported finding was that TCR beta sequences accurately predicted the HLA-A and HLA-B alleles for most subjects in the first cohort. Compared with equally common non-associated chains, HLA-associated TCR beta chains in a later analysis were more clonally expanded and had lower generation probabilities. Linkage disequilibrium might explain the correlated functional status among segregating V segments, but an unknown experimental factor could not be ruled out. Assigning TCR associations to individual alleles was difficult when HLA alleles, especially DR and DQ, strongly co-occurred. Because HLA typing was unavailable for some donors at each locus, only the typed subset was used in association tests. According to a later genetic analysis, donors in an Asian-associated ancestry cluster had fewer N-insertions in productive TCRs than the approximately 690-donor mean. A later analysis reported that several top co-occurrence clusters appeared linked to parvovirus B19, influenza, CMV and Epstein-Barr virus. Because counts were too low, seventeen rarely observed V segments, including chromosome 9 orphons, were excluded from the earlier analysis of fewer than 650 of the donors. A later analysis associated about 16,000 TCR beta sequences with specific HLA alleles at a false discovery rate of 0.05. This cohort had only TCR beta chains sequenced, and the lack of alpha or paired-chain data limited which features could be detected. V-gene and J-gene trimming of TCR beta chains was associated with a missense DCLRE1C variant in a later genetic analysis, and the association was replicated in an independent cohort. The presence/absence analyses assumed that sequencing depth was roughly uniform across donors, and that assumption may not be true. A later analysis found that TCR association rates varied across HLA loci, with DRB1 alleles showing the most associated TCRs and HLA-C alleles the fewest. A cluster of highly shared sequence variants was judged likely to represent a technical artifact of the sequencing pipeline. According to a later analysis, most CMV-associated TCR beta chains appeared to be HLA-restricted, and the HLA associations seemed to be driven largely by CMV exposure. The authors suggested that the approach could potentially be generalized to other disease states and immunological phenotypes. Some IMGT-functional V segments, including TRBV6-2 and TRBV6-3, could not be distinguished by the 87-base-pair reads and were therefore excluded. The only immune exposure information available for the cohort was CMV serostatus. In vitro tests confirmed that a few of the cytomegalovirus-associated TCR beta chains recognize cytomegalovirus antigens. In the study, about 150 TCR beta chains were listed as associated with cytomegalovirus. In an earlier analysis of more than 500 of the donors, most TCR beta V segments appeared in productive rearrangements about 90% or about 30% of the time, broadly matching IMGT annotations. Most TCR sequences were observed very rarely across donors, whereas some public TCRs were present in many individuals. In both the original and validation cohorts, the classifier was reported to diagnose cytomegalovirus status with high specificity and sensitivity.

The receptor was derived from a man aged 18-30 years in good health and CMV-seropositive. Sequencing was done on a sample of PBMCs. This chain joins TRBV6-5 to TRBJ1-2; no confident D gene assignment can be made. The CDR3 region: CASSSGPASYGYTF. DNA sequence: TGTGCCAGCAGTTCTGGGCCAGCTTCTTATGGCTACACCTTC.